One sample yielded the 31 T cell receptor beta chains listed below, sequenced in a study of patients and donors after allogeneic stem cell transplantation. TCRdb processed the RT-PCR reads anew with MiXCR; each CDR3 protein has one entry. The sample records tens of thousands of distinct CDR3 sequences, about 44% being singletons. Material for sequencing was blood, either unsorted or a sorted T cell fraction (not recorded which). These receptors were taken from a human donor who was either an allogeneic HSCT recipient or a stem cell or donor lymphocyte infusion donor (not recorded which). It is not recorded whose cells these are; they may come from a transplant donor.

In this sample, this clonotype turned up a few times. The rearrangement joins TRBV28 to TRBJ1-1; tentatively, D is TRBD1 (5 bases). CDR1 MDHEN and CDR2 SYDVKM come from the germline V gene. The V gene lost 2 bases and the J gene lost 4 bases, with 11 bases spanning the gap. The CDR3 contains 14 residues. The CDR3 loop is CASSLGARGTEAFF. The CDR3 coding sequence is TGTGCCAGCAGTTTAGGGGCGAGGGGCACTGAAGCTTTCTTT.

This chain uses TRBV2 with TRBJ1-3; unclear D gene. This CDR3 is 14 amino acids long. Germline CDR1 reads SNHLY; CDR2 reads FYNNEI. V dropped 9 bases and J dropped 0 bases, with 12 bases sitting between them. CDR3 protein: CASMDGSSGNTIYF. As DNA, the CDR3 is TGTGCCAGTATGGACGGGAGCTCTGGAAACACCATATATTTT. The full variable domain, completed using reference TRBV2 and TRBJ1-3, is EPEVTQTPSHQVTQMGQEVILRCVPISNHLYFYWYRQILGQKVEFLVSFYNNEISEKSEIFDDQFSVERPDGSNFTLKIRSTKLEDSAMYFCASMDGSSGNTIYFGEGSWLTVV.

The rearrangement joins TRBV4-3 to TRBJ2-7, with a tentative D call TRBD2 (6 bases). V lost 0 bases and J 3 bases, leaving 15 bases between the germline ends. The germline V gene encodes CDR1 LGHNA and CDR2 YSLEER. This CDR3 region has 16 residues. The CDR3 reads CASSQDLGGLNYEQYF. The DNA for the CDR3 is TGCGCCAGCAGCCAAGACCTTGGGGGACTCAACTACGAGCAGTACTTC.

The V call is TRBV7-3, the J call TRBJ1-2; D ambiguous. The CDR3 length is 13 residues. CDR1 is SGHTA, CDR2 FQGTGA, per germline. V was shortened by 2 bases and J by 4 bases, with 8 bases between the two germline ends. In DNA form, the CDR3 reads TGTGCCAGCAGCTTAGACGGAGTCTATGGCTACACCTTC. It translates to CASSLDGVYGYTF.

The table lists this clonotype with a count of one. The chain has TRBV19 and TRBJ2-2, with 7 positions matching TRBD1. This CDR3 is 15 amino acids long. Germline V CDR1 and CDR2: LNHDA, SQIVND (reference sequence). V trimming: 7 bases; J trimming: 3 bases; junction bases outside the gene matches: 8. The CDR3 protein is CASIGSDRYTGELFF. For the CDR3, the DNA is TGTGCCAGTATCGGGTCGGACAGGTACACCGGGGAGCTGTTTTTT. Variable domain in full (rest from reference TRBV19 and TRBJ2-2): DGGITQSPKYLFRKEGQNVTLSCEQNLNHDAMYWYRQDPGQGLRLIYYSQIVNDFQKGDIAEGYSVSREKKESFPLTVTSAQKNPTAFYLCASIGSDRYTGELFFGEGSRLTVL.

This clonotype turned up a few times. This CDR3 is CASSLAERDLRNEQFF. CDR3 nucleotides: TGTGCCAGCAGTTTAGCGGAGCGGGATTTACGGAATGAGCAGTTCTTC. This chain joins TRBV28 and TRBJ2-1, with 7 bases lining up with TRBD2. Germline loops: CDR1 MDHEN, CDR2 SYDVKM. The CDR3 length is 16 residues. V dropped 2 bases and J dropped 7; count of bases not matched to a gene: 11.

The chain links TRBV4-1 to TRBJ1-2; the D gene is possibly TRBD1 (6 bases). This CDR3 is built from 17 residues. CDR1 is MGHRA and CDR2 is YSYEKL in the germline V gene. V gave up 0 bases and J gave up 1 base, with 15 bases separating them. The CDR3 DNA follows: TGCGCCAGCAGCCAAGACCCCGGAAACAGGGTTAACTATGGCTACACCTTC. It yields the protein CASSQDPGNRVNYGYTF.

The chain carries TRBV4-3 and TRBJ1-1; no clear D. The CDR3 runs 14 residues. Between the trimmed V and J ends, which lost 1 base and 10 bases, there was a span of 16 bases. Germline loops: CDR1 LGHNA, CDR2 YSLEER. CDR3 nucleotide sequence: TGCGCCAGCAGCCAAGTGAGCAGGACTGTCGGAGCTTTCTTT. It translates to CASSQVSRTVGAFF.

This clonotype has a handful of counts. This chain joins TRBV6-5 and TRBJ1-1, with TRBD1 matching over 8 bases. Trimming took 2 bases from V and 8 from J; bases not matched to a gene: 4. The CDR3 has 13 residues. From germline, CDR1 is MNHEY and CDR2 SVGAGI. Here the CDR3 DNA reads TGTGCCAGCAGTTACGGGCAGGGGGCGGAAGCTTTCTTT. Protein: CASSYGQGAEAFF.

The sample holds a few counts of this clonotype. The V call is TRBV14, the J call TRBJ1-1; 7 bases agree with TRBD1. The CDR3 covers 15 residues. Germline V gene sequence: CDR1 SGHDN, CDR2 FVKESK. Germline trimming cut 4 bases from V and 0 bases from J; bases unmatched to any gene: 5. For the CDR3, the DNA is TGTGCCAGCAGCCCCAGGGGGACGGTGAACACTGAAGCTTTCTTT. Translated, it gives CASSPRGTVNTEAFF.

This chain's CDR3 is CASSRGTGSGNTIYF. The CDR3 DNA is TGTGCCAGCAGCCGAGGGACAGGGTCTGGAAACACCATATATTTT. V is TRBV7-8 and J is TRBJ1-3; 9 bases are a match to TRBD1. After removal of 5 bases from V and 1 base from J, the junction contained 3 bases not matched to a gene. The V gene's germline CDR1 is SGHVS and CDR2 FQNEAQ. This CDR3 contains 15 residues.

V usage is TRBV20-1 and J usage is TRBJ1-2; possibly TRBD1 for D (5 bases). V was pared by 2 bases and J by 8 bases, with 21 bases between. This CDR3 is built from 15 residues. Germline V gene lookup returns CDR1 DFQATT and CDR2 SNEGSKA (reference sequence). CDR3 region: CSARPERQGAGGYTF. CDR3 in DNA: TGCAGTGCTAGACCCGAAAGGCAGGGAGCGGGCGGCTACACCTTC.

This clonotype was counted a few times. V gene TRBV6-6 combines with J gene TRBJ1-4, with D perhaps TRBD1 (5 bases). Trimming stripped 0 bases from V and 8 bases from J, with 10 bases between. The CDR3 contains 14 residues. Germline V gives CDR1 MNHNY, CDR2 SVGAGI (reference sequence). In DNA, the CDR3 is TGTGCCAGCAGTTACTCGAGGGGTAACGAAAAACTGTTTTTT. Translated, it gives CASSYSRGNEKLFF.

The gene calls are TRBV12-3 or TRBV12-4 and TRBJ2-2, with D unresolved. The CDR3 is made up of 15 amino acids. Trimming pared 6 bases from V and 4 bases from J, leaving 15 bases between. This CDR3 reads CASRPIPRGTGELFF. For the CDR3, the DNA is TGTGCCAGCAGGCCCATACCCCGAGGCACCGGGGAGCTGTTTTTT.

This clonotype was seen only a few times. This chain connects TRBV12-3 or TRBV12-4 to TRBJ1-6, with D unresolved. This CDR3 spans 12 amino acids. The V end lost 3 bases, the J end lost 10 bases, and 7 bases lay between the germline ends. The CDR3 sequence: CASSLAGSPLHF. CDR3 nucleotide sequence: TGTGCCAGCAGTTTGGCGGGGTCACCCCTCCACTTT.

The chain carries TRBV4-3 and TRBJ1-1, with 8 nucleotides matching TRBD1. J gave up 5 bases and V 1 base, and 6 bases lay outside the gene matches. The CDR3 is 15 residues long. Germline lookup yields CDR1 LGHNA and CDR2 YSLEER. Written as DNA, the CDR3 is TGCGCCAGCAGCCAAGGAGGACAGGGTGGGACTGAAGCTTTCTTT. Amino acids: CASSQGGQGGTEAFF.

The J gene is TRBJ1-1, the V gene TRBV14; D gene unclear. V gave up 3 bases and J gave up 6 bases, with 11 bases separating them. Germline lookup yields CDR1 SGHDN and CDR2 FVKESK. CDR3 size: 13 residues. CDR3 protein: CASSQNLFSEAFF. The CDR3 region has the DNA TGTGCCAGCAGCCAGAATCTGTTCTCTGAAGCTTTCTTT.

This clonotype turned up a few times. The rearrangement joins TRBV28 to TRBJ1-2; D gene ambiguous. The germline V gene encodes CDR1 MDHEN and CDR2 SYDVKM. CDR3 size: 11 residues. Trimming took 6 bases from V and 4 from J, leaving 6 bases between them. CDR3 in amino acids: CASRESYGYTF. CDR3 nucleotides: TGTGCCAGCAGGGAAAGCTATGGCTACACCTTC.

The chain links TRBV10-3 to TRBJ1-1, with 8 bases aligning to TRBD1. Germline CDR1 reads ENHRY; CDR2 reads SYGVKD. V lost 3 bases and J lost 2; bases outside the gene matches: 8. The CDR3 loop spans 16 amino acids. The CDR3, as DNA: TGTGCCATCAGTGACAGGGGGCGGGGCTTTAACACTGAAGCTTTCTTT. Translation: CAISDRGRGFNTEAFF.

The chain is built from TRBV29-1 and TRBJ2-7; the D call may be TRBD1 or TRBD2 (5 bases each). There are 11 residues in the CDR3. Trimming shortened V by 5 bases and J by 7 bases, and 12 bases separated the two germline ends. Germline V gives CDR1 SQVTM, CDR2 ANQGSEA. Here the CDR3 DNA reads TGCAGCGTTTGGGACCGCCGAGAGCAGTACTTC. Protein product: CSVWDRREQYF.

In this sample, this clonotype turned up a few times. The V call is TRBV28, the J call TRBJ1-2; 7 positions match TRBD1. With V trimmed by 9 bases and J by 0 bases, 13 bases remained unmatched. From germline, CDR1 is MDHEN and CDR2 SYDVKM. The CDR3 length is 16 residues. The CDR3 sequence is CASYPGTAEANYGYTF. CDR3 bases: TGTGCCAGTTATCCTGGGACAGCCGAAGCTAACTATGGCTACACCTTC.

The chain is built from TRBV28 and TRBJ1-5; 8 positions match TRBD1. This CDR3 is built from 16 residues. Germline V gene data show CDR1 as MDHEN and CDR2 as SYDVKM. Germline trimming cut 5 bases from V and 4 bases from J; bases unmatched to any gene: 10. CDR3 loop: CASSPPTGARNQPQHF. In DNA form, the CDR3 reads TGTGCCAGCAGTCCCCCGACAGGGGCGAGGAATCAGCCCCAGCATTTT.

The chain links TRBV2 to TRBJ1-6; a possible D gene is TRBD1 (5 bases). The germline CDR1 and CDR2 sequences are SNHLY and FYNNEI. This CDR3 contains 15 residues. V lost 8 bases, J lost 2 bases, and 13 bases lay in between. The CDR3 loop is CASGAEDTYNSPLHF. Written as DNA, the CDR3 is TGTGCCAGCGGGGCCGAAGACACCTATAATTCACCCCTCCACTTT.

The genes are TRBV7-2 and TRBJ1-1; TRBD1 aligns across 7 bases. This CDR3 spans 15 amino acids. CDR1 and CDR2 (germline): SGHTA, FQGNSA. With 3 bases clipped from V and 0 bases from J, the junction kept 4 bases outside the gene matches. The CDR3 DNA reads as TGTGCCAGCAGCTTCTCGGACAGGTTGAACACTGAAGCTTTCTTT. It specifies CASSFSDRLNTEAFF.

This clonotype has just a few counts. V is TRBV20-1 and J is TRBJ1-5; D is ambiguous. Germline CDR1 is DFQATT and CDR2 is SNEGSKA (reference sequence). The ends were cut back, 0 bases at V and 3 bases at J, with 18 bases in the middle. CDR3 size: 17 residues. Here the CDR3 DNA reads TGCAGTGCTAGAGATCGAGGGAATGGGCAGTCCAATCAGCCCCAGCATTTT. This translates into CSARDRGNGQSNQPQHF.

This clonotype turned up a few times. The V and J genes are TRBV5-1 and TRBJ1-3, with 9 bases that match TRBD1. In germline, CDR1 is SGHRS, CDR2 YFSETQ. V was clipped by 3 bases and J by 5 bases; unmatched bases: 3. The CDR3 length is 14 residues. CDR3 amino acids: CASSSGTGRNTIYF. The CDR3 DNA follows: TGCGCCAGCAGCTCCGGGACAGGGAGAAACACCATATATTTT.

This chain links TRBV4-1 with TRBJ2-5; D ambiguous. CDR1 and CDR2 from the germline V gene are MGHRA and YSYEKL. Deletions cut 2 bases from V and 7 bases from J, with 20 bases between. This CDR3 has 16 residues. The CDR3 DNA sequence: TGCGCCAGCAGCCAAATCTTCGAGACACCTTGGGGGACCCAGTACTTC. It yields the protein CASSQIFETPWGTQYF.

The V gene is TRBV29-1, the J gene TRBJ2-3; TRBD2 matches at 7 bases. The CDR3 has 17 amino acids. Germline CDR1 reads SQVTM; CDR2 reads ANQGSEA. Trimming took 6 bases from V and 6 from J; bases not matched to a gene: 21. This chain's CDR3 is CSVMYRDGVRLADTQYF. The CDR3 nucleotides read TGCAGCGTGATGTACCGGGACGGGGTTCGACTAGCCGATACGCAGTATTTT.

The CDR3 here is CASSLAPYAEAFF. The CDR3 coding sequence is TGTGCCAGCAGCTTAGCCCCTTACGCTGAAGCTTTCTTT. This sequence joins TRBV7-2 and TRBJ1-1; D remains unclear. This CDR3 has 13 residues. The germline V gene encodes CDR1 SGHTA and CDR2 FQGNSA. Deletions cut 0 bases from V and 6 bases from J, with 8 bases between.

This clonotype was seen a few times. As DNA, the CDR3 is TGTGCCAGCAGCCGGCAGGATTCACCCCTCCACTTT. Amino acids: CASSRQDSPLHF. The rearrangement links TRBV7-9 to TRBJ1-6; D gene unclear. This CDR3 is built from 12 residues. Trimming took 5 bases from V and 8 from J, leaving 7 bases between them. The germline CDR1 and CDR2 sequences are SEHNR and FQNEAQ (reference sequence). Together with reference TRBV7-9 and TRBJ1-6, the CDR3 gives the full variable domain: DTGVSQNPRHKITKRGQNVTFRCDPISEHNRLYWYRQTLGQGPEFLTYFQNEAQLEKSRLLSDRFSAERPKGSFSTLEIQRTEQGDSAMYLCASSRQDSPLHFGNGTRLTVT.

J is TRBJ2-6 and V is TRBV12-3 or TRBV12-4; a weak D match, TRBD1 (5 bases). V was pared by 6 bases and J by 0 bases, with 6 bases between. This CDR3 comprises 14 residues. CDR3 sequence: CASSDSSGANVLTF. The CDR3 bases are TGTGCCAGCAGCGACAGCTCTGGGGCCAACGTCCTGACTTTC.